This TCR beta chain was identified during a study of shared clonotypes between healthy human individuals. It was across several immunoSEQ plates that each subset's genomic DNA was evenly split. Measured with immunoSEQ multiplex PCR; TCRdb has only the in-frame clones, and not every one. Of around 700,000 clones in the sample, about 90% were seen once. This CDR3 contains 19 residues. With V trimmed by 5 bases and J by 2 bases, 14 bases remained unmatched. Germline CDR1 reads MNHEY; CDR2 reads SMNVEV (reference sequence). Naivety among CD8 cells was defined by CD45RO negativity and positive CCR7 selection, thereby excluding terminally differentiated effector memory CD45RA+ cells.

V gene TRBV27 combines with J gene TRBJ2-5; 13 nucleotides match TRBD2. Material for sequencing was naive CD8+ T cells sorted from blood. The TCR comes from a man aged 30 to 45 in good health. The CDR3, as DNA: TGTGCCAGCAGTCTCCACGGGACTAGCGGGATCCTGGGACAAGAGACCCAGTACTTC. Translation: CASSLHGTSGILGQETQYF.